This T cell receptor (beta chain) is from a study of cytomegalovirus exposure and HLA in healthy donors. Overall study findings and caveats: In an earlier analysis, about 87% or about 30%: the productive usage of most TCR beta V segments. The classifier reportedly diagnosed cytomegalovirus status with high specificity and sensitivity. Rarity held for most TCR sequences, but there were some public TCRs that occurred in many donors. Confirmation in vitro established that a few CMV-associated chains were specific for CMV antigens.

Concerning this clone itself: Its specificity is not known.

The PCR employed 60 Vbeta primers together with 13 Jbeta primers. Libraries were prepared by immunoSEQ multiplex PCR; TCRdb keeps only in-frame clonotypes and omits some of them. The sample includes some 120,000 clones, 75% to 90% seen only once; the top ten take around 8.9%. The receptor was derived from a man aged 25 to 45 in good health and CMV-seropositive. The material sequenced was PBMCs.

The CDR3 sequence: CASRELTGGRTEAFF. In DNA form, the CDR3 reads TGTGCCAGCAGGGAACTCACAGGGGGCAGAACTGAAGCTTTCTTT. The chain employs TRBV2 and TRBJ1-1; 9 bases agree with TRBD1. Losses at the gene ends were 6 bases for V and 5 bases for J; bases not matched to a gene: 10. The CDR3 extends over 15 amino acids. Germline V gene sequence: CDR1 SNHLY, CDR2 FYNNEI.